The rows below give T cell receptor beta chains drawn from one sample of a study of blood T cell repertoires in COVID-19. Sequencing used immunoSEQ multiplex PCR; TCRdb keeps in-frame clones, though not all of them. The data show 45,000 to 70,000 clones, roughly nine tenths seen once. The sample consisted of peripheral blood. Receptor source: a woman aged 55-70 years with active or convalescent COVID-19. The CDR3 runs from the conserved cysteine through the conserved F or W.

v_gene	j_gene	CDR3aa
TRBV2	TRBJ2-1	CASSEGLAGGPYEQFF
TRBV9	TRBJ2-1	CASSSRDGGAVSYNEQFF
TRBV6-1	TRBJ1-1	CASSDTGKAFF
TRBV25-1	TRBJ2-4	CASSVGHSAKNIQYF
TRBV19	TRBJ2-7	CASSDTWGQGAEGDYEQYF
TRBV2	TRBJ2-1	CASIRTGGLFF
TRBV30	TRBJ2-2	CAWRTASRNTGELFF
TRBV7-3	TRBJ2-1	CASRNRGQGNEQFF
TRBV6-5	TRBJ2-5	CASSPTRKETQYF
TRBV2	TRBJ1-5	CASSHLRGYQPQHF
TRBV27	TRBJ2-7	CASSLGRGSDEQYF
TRBV10-1	TRBJ2-7	CASSDRVEYEQYF
TRBV4-1	TRBJ1-3	CASSQEAISGNTIYF
TRBV15	TRBJ2-2	CATSRDRQGKELFF
TRBV28	TRBJ1-4	CASSQTSGQNEKLFF
TRBV4-1	TRBJ1-2	CASRRKPGTGDTYGYTF
TRBV9	TRBJ2-2	CASSVVGTGLVGELFF
TRBV7-2	TRBJ2-2	CASSLVEVPAGELFF
TRBV6-5	TRBJ2-1	CASTDRSTYNEQFF
TRBV28	TRBJ2-7	CASSLPQGHEQYF
TRBV6-4	TRBJ2-1	CASSVFGLAGGNEQFF
TRBV9	TRBJ2-7	CASSYTGSSYEQYF
TRBV3-1/TRBV3-2	TRBJ2-7	CASSQVSRTLSYEQYF
TRBV24-1	TRBJ2-1	CATSDKAGGPGNEQFF
TRBV30	TRBJ1-2	CAWSGTGPYGYTF
TRBV7-9	TRBJ2-5	CASRLYPVQETQYF
TRBV2	TRBJ1-1	CASSERGFGGNTEAFF
TRBV6-5	TRBJ2-1	CASSYEPQGNEQFF
TRBV6-5	TRBJ1-5	CASSYSSGINQPQHF
TRBV2	TRBJ2-1	CASRGLAATNEQFF
TRBV6-1	TRBJ2-3	CASSEGQGDTQYF
TRBV18	TRBJ2-2	CASSPPRTGELFF
TRBV11-1	TRBJ1-1	CASSLDPQNTEAFF
TRBV4-2	TRBJ2-2	CASSQSSSGGVHTGELFF
TRBV10-3	TRBJ1-2	CAISAPILDRDYGYTF
TRBV15	TRBJ2-7	CATSGQASYEQYF
TRBV23-1	TRBJ2-3	CASSLMRGITDTQYF
TRBV5-6	TRBJ1-5	CASSFMSRSNQPQHF
TRBV7-3	TRBJ2-3	CASSSSAGVGDTQYF
TRBV3-1/TRBV3-2	TRBJ2-1	CASSQDRPSGSQSSYNEQFF
TRBV28	TRBJ2-3	CATFRFGVSTDTQYF
TRBV5-1	TRBJ2-5	CASRGQGLGETQYF
TRBV6-5	TRBJ1-1	CASSYSGRSFF
TRBV3-1/TRBV3-2	TRBJ2-6	CASSQVGGLGANVLTF